The T cell receptor (beta chain) under discussion was sequenced for a study of T-cell reconstitution after alpha-beta-depleted transplantation in children. This sample's TCRbeta library carried unique molecular identifier barcodes. TCRdb re-analysed the PCR reads in MiXCR, keeping a single row per CDR3 protein. The sample yields about 260,000 distinct CDR3 sequences, around 7.5% seen once. This clonotype has at least ten counts. What it binds is not known. Study-level findings and limits: Alpha-beta T cells about two months after transplant reportedly derived from several hundred expanded graft clones.

The germline gives CDR1 MNHEY, CDR2 SVGAGI. V dropped 4 bases and J dropped 5; count of bases not matched to a gene: 9. There are 16 residues in the CDR3. The chain carries TRBV6-5 and TRBJ2-7, with 12 bases aligning to TRBD1. The starting material was PBMCs, mostly from graft donor cells, obtained 180 days after TCRalphabeta/CD19-depleted stem cell transplant. This sequence was found in a male patient aged 10 to 17 who had a stem cell transplant for acute lymphoblastic leukemia, so the T cells may come from the graft donor. CDR3 loop: CASSSSAGTGGDEQYF. DNA of the CDR3: TGTGCCAGCAGTTCCTCCGCCGGGACAGGGGGCGACGAGCAGTACTTC.